In this sample, the clone carrying this T cell receptor beta chain turned up many times. This sample is part of a study of T cells in Graves' hyperthyroidism and ophthalmopathy. Germline V lookup: CDR1 KGHDR, CDR2 SFDVKD. The V gene end was trimmed by 4 bases and the J gene end by 3 bases; junction bases not matched to a gene: 4. This CDR3 has 15 amino acids. Amplification yielded TCR beta CDR3 regions, with RNA transcripts as the source. The TCR CDR3 first-round RT-PCR relied on the HTBI primer set. TCRdb reprocessed the multiplex PCR reads with MiXCR, giving one entry per CDR3 protein. The sample lists some 500,000 distinct CDR3 sequences; around 15% were seen once. Hyperthyroidism in the patients, aged 18 to 65, was newly diagnosed and under 2 months in duration.

Sequenced input: blood. The V call is TRBV24-1, the J call TRBJ2-5; 10 bases match TRBD1. The sequence came from a woman under 30 with Graves' hyperthyroidism. The CDR3 nucleotides are TGTGCCACCAGTGAGCCCGGGACAGGGGAAGAGACCCAGTACTTC. Residues: CATSEPGTGEETQYF.